The rows below give T cell receptor beta chains drawn from one sample of a study of blood T cell repertoires in COVID-19. The table came from immunoSEQ multiplex PCR; TCRdb's copy has only in-frame clones and leaves some out. The sample holds some 200,000 clones, 83% seen once. Material: PBMCs or T cells enriched from blood (not recorded which). Receptors originate from a woman between 50 and 59 years old who had been exposed to COVID-19. CDR3s include the opening cysteine and the closing phenylalanine or tryptophan. The D gene is left open where the match is weak. Where a row states a size, it is once, few, many or the class of an expanded clone; other rows omit it.

cdr3_nt,cdr3_aa,j_call,d_call,clone_size,v_call
TGTGCTAGTGGTTTAAAGCTTAACTATGGCTACACCTTC,CASGLKLNYGYTF,TRBJ1-2,NA,NA,TRBV12-5
TGTGCCAGCAGTTCCCAGACAAAAGAGACCCAGTACTTC,CASSSQTKETQYF,TRBJ2-5,NA,NA,TRBV12-3/TRBV12-4
TGTGCCAGCAGCGGCAGCCCCCGGAGGGTGGGAGAGACCCAGTACTTC,CASSGSPRRVGETQYF,TRBJ2-5,NA,NA,TRBV9
TGTGCCAGCAGCAAGACAGGGACGATCGAGCCCCAGCATTTT,CASSKTGTIEPQHF,TRBJ1-5,TRBD1,NA,TRBV28
TGTGCCAGCAGTTACTCGTTGACAGGGATCCCTGGAAACACCATATATTTT,CASSYSLTGIPGNTIYF,TRBJ1-3,TRBD1,NA,TRBV6-2/TRBV6-3
TGTGCCAGCAGTGAACCCCCAGGCGGGAAAATAGATTTT,CASSEPPGGKIDF,TRBJ1-4,NA,NA,TRBV2
TGTGCCAGCATCCCCTCCAGGGGAAACACTGAAGCTTTCTTT,CASIPSRGNTEAFF,TRBJ1-1,NA,NA,TRBV2
TGTGCCAGCAGCCTAACCGGGACAGGGATGTACGAGCAGTACTTC,CASSLTGTGMYEQYF,TRBJ2-7,TRBD1,NA,TRBV7-2
TGTGCCAGCAGTTTCCGAGGAACTAGCACAGATACGCAGTATTTT,CASSFRGTSTDTQYF,TRBJ2-3,NA,NA,TRBV27
TGTGCCAGTAGTCCCCAGGGAGGACATGGCTACACCTTC,CASSPQGGHGYTF,TRBJ1-2,NA,NA,TRBV19
TGCAGCGTTGTCGCAGGGTCCCAAAAGACCTTAAATCCTAGCACAGATACGCAGTATTTT,CSVVAGSQKTLNPSTDTQYF,TRBJ2-3,NA,NA,TRBV29-1
TGTGCCAGCAGCGTCGATTTCGGGGGGTGGGGTGAGCAGTTCTTC,CASSVDFGGWGEQFF,TRBJ2-1,TRBD2,NA,TRBV6-4
TGTGCCACCAGTGACGCCGGCGCGGTTAAAGCTTTCTTT,CATSDAGAVKAFF,TRBJ1-1,NA,NA,TRBV24-1
TGTGCCAGCCGAGGGGGAAGAGATACGCAGTATTTT,CASRGGRDTQYF,TRBJ2-3,NA,NA,TRBV2
TGCGCCAGCAGCTGGGGACAGGGGAACACCATATATTTT,CASSWGQGNTIYF,TRBJ1-3,TRBD1,few,TRBV5-1
TGTGCCAGCAGCCCCCGAAATGATGACGGGGGTGAAAAACTGTTTTTT,CASSPRNDDGGEKLFF,TRBJ1-4,NA,NA,TRBV9
TGTGCCAGCAGTGAGGCGGGGTTCTATCAGCCCCAGCATTTT,CASSEAGFYQPQHF,TRBJ1-5,NA,NA,TRBV2
TGCGCCAGCAGCACCTCATCAGGGAAGGGCGAAAAACTGTTTTTT,CASSTSSGKGEKLFF,TRBJ1-4,NA,few,TRBV5-1
TGTGCCAGCAGCCCCGCAGGATACAATGAGCAGTTCTTC,CASSPAGYNEQFF,TRBJ2-1,NA,NA,TRBV7-3
TGTGCCAGCAGCTTGGACCCCGGGACAGGTATCTCCCTCCACTTT,CASSLDPGTGISLHF,TRBJ1-6,TRBD1,once,TRBV5-4
TGTGCCAGTCACACCCACCTGGAGGTGCCTGAAGCTTTCTTT,CASHTHLEVPEAFF,TRBJ1-1,NA,NA,TRBV19
TGTGCCAGCAGCCCCGGGACTAGCGGGGCAGATACGCAGTATTTT,CASSPGTSGADTQYF,TRBJ2-3,TRBD2,NA,TRBV3-1/TRBV3-2
TGCGCCAGCAGCTTGGTTTCCGCCGCGGAGCAGTTCTTC,CASSLVSAAEQFF,TRBJ2-1,NA,few,TRBV5-1
TGTGCCAGCAGCAAGGGGGCGATAGGGTCTGGAAACACCATATATTTT,CASSKGAIGSGNTIYF,TRBJ1-3,TRBD1,NA,TRBV5-4
TGTGCCAGCAGCCAAGATGCTCAGGCAGGGGGCGACAGGGAAGCTTTCTTT,CASSQDAQAGGDREAFF,TRBJ1-1,TRBD1,NA,TRBV3-1/TRBV3-2
TGCGCCAGCAGTCAATCGATCAGGGAACTTACTGGAAACACCATATATTTT,CASSQSIRELTGNTIYF,TRBJ1-3,NA,NA,TRBV23-1
TGTGCCAGCAGTTACGAAGGAGGTGGGTCCAATGAGCAGTTCTTC,CASSYEGGGSNEQFF,TRBJ2-1,NA,NA,TRBV6-4
TGTGCCATCAGTGTTAAAGCGGGGGGGCTTAGCGATGAGCAGTTCTTC,CAISVKAGGLSDEQFF,TRBJ2-1,TRBD2,NA,TRBV10-3
TGTGCCAGCTGCCAGGGAGAGACTAACTATGGCTACACCTTC,CASCQGETNYGYTF,TRBJ1-2,NA,once,TRBV3-1/TRBV3-2
TGTGCCAGCAGCCCGAGGGGACAGGGGGACTTATCTAACTATGGCTACACCTTC,CASSPRGQGDLSNYGYTF,TRBJ1-2,TRBD1,NA,TRBV9
TGCGCCAGCAGCTTGGAGCGCGGGGGCCCCCAGAGGTTCACAGATACGCAGTATTTT,CASSLERGGPQRFTDTQYF,TRBJ2-3,NA,once,TRBV5-1
TGTGCCAGCAGCCGTGATGGGGGACTAGCGGGGGGGCAGAAGTATTTT,CASSRDGGLAGGQKYF,TRBJ2-3,TRBD2,NA,TRBV27
TGTGCCAGCAGCTTAGATCGCACAGGGGCCGGCTACACCTTC,CASSLDRTGAGYTF,TRBJ1-2,TRBD1,NA,TRBV11-2
TGCGCCAGCAGCTTGGCCGGGGGGAAGGAAGCTTTCTTT,CASSLAGGKEAFF,TRBJ1-1,NA,NA,TRBV5-1
TGCAGCGTTGTCCCCCGGGGTAGCCTGAACACTGAAGCTTTCTTT,CSVVPRGSLNTEAFF,TRBJ1-1,NA,NA,TRBV29-1
TGTGCCAGCATCGGCCGGGACAGGGGAGGATCCGGGGAGCTGTTTTTT,CASIGRDRGGSGELFF,TRBJ2-2,TRBD1,NA,TRBV5-8
TGTGCCAGCAGTTACTCGCACAGCCGAGTTGAAGCTTTCTTT,CASSYSHSRVEAFF,TRBJ1-1,NA,NA,TRBV6-5
TGTGCCAGCATTCAAGGGGGGGGTAATTCACCCCTCCACTTT,CASIQGGGNSPLHF,TRBJ1-6,NA,once,TRBV28
TGTGCCAGTAGTATAGGGCAGGGGAACACCGGGGAGCTGTTTTTT,CASSIGQGNTGELFF,TRBJ2-2,NA,NA,TRBV19
TGTGCCAGCAGACATCGACTAGCGGGGGGCGAGCAGTACTTC,CASRHRLAGGEQYF,TRBJ2-7,TRBD2,few,TRBV13
TGTGCCACGGCAGGGGCCTACGAGCAGTACTTC,CATAGAYEQYF,TRBJ2-7,NA,NA,TRBV28
TGTGCCAGCAGCCTTACTATATCGGGGGGTGAGCAGTTCTTC,CASSLTISGGEQFF,TRBJ2-1,TRBD2,NA,TRBV7-2
TGTGCCAGCAGCTGGGCCGGGACAGCGAACACCGGGGAGCTGTTTTTT,CASSWAGTANTGELFF,TRBJ2-2,TRBD1,once,TRBV5-6
TGTGCCAGCAGCAACCTGGCCTTAGCCAAAAACATTCAGTACTTC,CASSNLALAKNIQYF,TRBJ2-4,NA,NA,TRBV21-1
TGTGCCAGTAGTCCCCGGGGGGACCGCAACTACGAGCAGTACTTC,CASSPRGDRNYEQYF,TRBJ2-7,TRBD2,NA,TRBV19
TGTGCCAGCAGCTTGTCAGGGATGAGGACAACCTACGAGCAGTACTTC,CASSLSGMRTTYEQYF,TRBJ2-7,NA,NA,TRBV5-6
TGCAGTACTTGGGACAGGGGATACACTGAAGCTTTCTTT,CSTWDRGYTEAFF,TRBJ1-1,TRBD1,NA,TRBV29-1
TGTGCCAGCAGTTTAGGAGCCCCTGGTTGGGAAAAACTGTTTTTT,CASSLGAPGWEKLFF,TRBJ1-4,NA,NA,TRBV28
TGTGCCAGCAGTTTGAAGCTCCGGAGGACTGAAGCTTTCTTT,CASSLKLRRTEAFF,TRBJ1-1,NA,NA,TRBV28
TGCGCCAGCAGCCCCGACAGGGTTAGGGATCAGCCCCAGCATTTT,CASSPDRVRDQPQHF,TRBJ1-5,TRBD1,once,TRBV4-1
TGTGCCAGCAAGTGGGGACAGCTGAATTCACCCCTCCACTTT,CASKWGQLNSPLHF,TRBJ1-6,TRBD1,NA,TRBV27